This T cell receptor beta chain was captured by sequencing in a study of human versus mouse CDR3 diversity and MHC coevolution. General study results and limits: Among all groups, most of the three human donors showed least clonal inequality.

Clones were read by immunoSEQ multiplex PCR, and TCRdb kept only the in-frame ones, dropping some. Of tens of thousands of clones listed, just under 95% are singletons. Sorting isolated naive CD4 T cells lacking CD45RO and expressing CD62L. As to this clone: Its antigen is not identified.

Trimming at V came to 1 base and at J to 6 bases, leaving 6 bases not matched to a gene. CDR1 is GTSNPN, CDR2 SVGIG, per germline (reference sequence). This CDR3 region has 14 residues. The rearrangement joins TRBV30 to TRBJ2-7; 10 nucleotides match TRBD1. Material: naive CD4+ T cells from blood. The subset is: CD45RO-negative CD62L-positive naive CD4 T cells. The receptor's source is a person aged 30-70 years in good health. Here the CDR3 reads CAWSETGGLREQYF. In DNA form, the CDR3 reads TGTGCCTGGAGTGAGACAGGGGGCTTACGCGAGCAGTACTTC.